The 14 T cell receptor beta chains reported below all come from one sample, sequenced in a study of blood T cell repertoires in COVID-19 (TCRdb year 2020). Libraries were prepared through the immunoSEQ multiplex PCR assay. TCRdb re-hosts the immuneACCESS table, in-frame sequences only. Its copies lack some clones; in the studies checked, an unresolved V gene accounts for under half of them, and the cause for the rest is not known. The sample table contains some 33,000 clones; only one count was recorded for about 85% of them. The ten largest account for roughly a fifth of the sample. The sample comprised peripheral blood. The source of these receptors is a man between 60 and 75 years old with acute or convalescent COVID-19.

The DNA of the CDR3 is TGTGCCAGCAGCGTCGGACTAGCGGGAGGCGTGGAGACCCAGTACTTC. Encoded protein: CASSVGLAGGVETQYF. The chain joins TRBV9 to TRBJ2-5; TRBD2 matches at 14 bases. V shed 2 bases, J shed 5 bases, and the junction held 5 bases outside the gene matches. Germline assignment: CDR1 SGDLS and CDR2 YYNGEE. The CDR3 extends over 16 amino acids.

V and J are TRBV15 and TRBJ1-4; 11 nucleotides match TRBD1. The CDR3 sequence is 15 residues long. V was clipped by 0 bases and J by 8 bases; unmatched bases: 2. Germline V gives CDR1 LNHNV, CDR2 YYDKDF (reference sequence). The CDR3: CATSRDGTGGEKLFF. CDR3 coding DNA: TGTGCCACCAGCAGAGATGGGACAGGGGGGGAAAAACTGTTTTTT.

This clone has just a few counts. The genes are TRBV2 and TRBJ2-3; D gene unclear. V gave up 11 bases and J gave up 1 base, with 7 bases separating them. The length of the CDR3 is 11 residues. Germline values: CDR1 SNHLY, CDR2 FYNNEI. In DNA, the CDR3 is TGTGCCTCCTACGGCACAGATACGCAGTATTTT. Encoded protein: CASYGTDTQYF.

The rearrangement links TRBV2 to TRBJ2-5; D is perhaps TRBD1 (6 bases). Germline V gene lookup returns CDR1 SNHLY and CDR2 FYNNEI. CDR3 length: 17 residues. With 0 bases removed from V and 2 bases from J, the gap between germline ends came to 16 bases. The CDR3 protein is CASSEAATGVLQETQYF. The CDR3 coding sequence is TGTGCCAGCAGTGAAGCGGCGACAGGCGTCTTACAAGAGACCCAGTACTTC.

The V and J genes are TRBV7-8 and TRBJ2-1, with a weak D call TRBD2 (6 bases). The CDR3 is 16 residues long. Germline loops: CDR1 SGHVS, CDR2 FQNEAQ. V was shortened by 5 bases and J by 3 bases, with 17 bases between the two germline ends. The CDR3 reads CASSVMAGPYYNEQFF. CDR3 coding DNA: TGTGCCAGCAGCGTTATGGCGGGACCCTACTACAATGAGCAGTTCTTC. Variable domain in full (rest from reference TRBV7-8 and TRBJ2-1): GAGVSQSPRYKVAKRGQDVALRCDPISGHVSLFWYQQALGQGPEFLTYFQNEAQLDKSGLPSDRFFAERPEGSVSTLKIQRTQQEDSAVYLCASSVMAGPYYNEQFFGPGTRLTVL.

The chain recombines TRBV6-2 or TRBV6-3 with TRBJ1-1; possibly TRBD1 for D (6 bases). Germline V gene lookup returns CDR1 MNHEY and CDR2 SVGEGT. The CDR3 length is 12 residues. The V end was cut by 2 bases, the J end by 8 bases, with 9 bases between. The CDR3 spells CASSYPDREAFF. The CDR3 DNA sequence: TGTGCCAGCAGTTACCCCGACAGGGAAGCTTTCTTT.

This sequence joins TRBV19 and TRBJ1-2; TRBD1 might be the D (6 bases). Trimming shortened V by 1 base and J by 6 bases, and 9 bases separated the two germline ends. This CDR3 spans 13 amino acids. Germline V CDR1 and CDR2: LNHDA, SQIVND (reference sequence). CDR3 residues: CASSIVRGNGYTF. The DNA for the CDR3 is TGTGCCAGTAGTATAGTGAGGGGGAATGGCTACACCTTC. Supplemented by reference TRBV19 and TRBJ1-2, the full variable domain reads DGGITQSPKYLFRKEGQNVTLSCEQNLNHDAMYWYRQDPGQGLRLIYYSQIVNDFQKGDIAEGYSVSREKKESFPLTVTSAQKNPTAFYLCASSIVRGNGYTFGSGTRLTVV.

This chain uses TRBV19 with TRBJ1-3, with 8 bases lining up with TRBD1. Germline values: CDR1 LNHDA, CDR2 SQIVND (reference sequence). Trimming removed 4 bases from V and 0 bases from J; junction bases left unmatched: 5. The CDR3 is 16 residues long. Here the CDR3 reads CASSTRTGSSGNTIYF. The CDR3 DNA is TGTGCCAGTAGTACTCGGACAGGGTCCTCTGGAAACACCATATATTTT.

This chain links TRBV5-1 with TRBJ1-2; the D gene is possibly TRBD1 (5 bases). Trimming took 2 bases from V and 3 from J, leaving 11 bases between them. The CDR3 length is 14 residues. Germline loops: CDR1 SGHRS, CDR2 YFSETQ. CDR3 nucleotide sequence: TGCGCCAGCAGCTTAAGGGGCGGCGACTATGGCTACACCTTC. Protein product: CASSLRGGDYGYTF.

The chain joins TRBV7-8 to TRBJ2-3; tentative D call: TRBD2 (6 bases). Germline-derived CDR1 and CDR2 are SGHVS and FQNEAQ. The CDR3 is 15 amino acids. V lost 2 bases, J lost 2 bases, and 11 bases lay in between. CDR3 in amino acids: CASSLRTTITDTQYF. In DNA, the CDR3 is TGTGCCAGCAGCTTAAGGACTACTATCACAGATACGCAGTATTTT.

The V and J genes are TRBV5-1 and TRBJ2-3; TRBD1 aligns across 9 bases. This CDR3 region has 14 residues. In germline, CDR1 is SGHRS, CDR2 YFSETQ. V dropped 3 bases and J dropped 5; count of bases not matched to a gene: 4. The CDR3 loop reads CASSWGQGGDTQYF. In DNA form, the CDR3 reads TGCGCCAGCAGCTGGGGACAGGGAGGAGATACGCAGTATTTT.

V is TRBV28 and J is TRBJ2-3; D perhaps matches TRBD1 (5 bases). Germline lookup yields CDR1 MDHEN and CDR2 SYDVKM. This CDR3 is 15 amino acids long. With 5 bases removed from V and 5 bases from J, the gap between germline ends came to 17 bases. For the CDR3, the DNA is TGTGCCAGCAGTATATCAGGGATCGAACAAGATACGCAGTATTTT. Its protein product is CASSISGIEQDTQYF.

This chain links TRBV6-5 with TRBJ1-1; D perhaps matches TRBD1 (5 bases). The V and J ends lost 5 bases and 1 base respectively, with 8 bases between them. The CDR3 extends over 13 amino acids. Germline assignment: CDR1 MNHEY and CDR2 SVGAGI. In DNA, the CDR3 is TGTGCCAGCAGTCGACAGACGAACACTGAAGCTTTCTTT. Translation: CASSRQTNTEAFF.

This chain uses TRBV30 with TRBJ1-1; TRBD1 agrees at 8 bases. CDR3 length: 13 amino acids. V dropped 7 bases and J dropped 2; count of bases not matched to a gene: 6. In germline, CDR1 is GTSNPN, CDR2 SVGIG (reference sequence). The CDR3 region has the DNA TGTGCCTTATCAGGGGGCACAAACACTGAAGCTTTCTTT. It translates to CALSGGTNTEAFF.